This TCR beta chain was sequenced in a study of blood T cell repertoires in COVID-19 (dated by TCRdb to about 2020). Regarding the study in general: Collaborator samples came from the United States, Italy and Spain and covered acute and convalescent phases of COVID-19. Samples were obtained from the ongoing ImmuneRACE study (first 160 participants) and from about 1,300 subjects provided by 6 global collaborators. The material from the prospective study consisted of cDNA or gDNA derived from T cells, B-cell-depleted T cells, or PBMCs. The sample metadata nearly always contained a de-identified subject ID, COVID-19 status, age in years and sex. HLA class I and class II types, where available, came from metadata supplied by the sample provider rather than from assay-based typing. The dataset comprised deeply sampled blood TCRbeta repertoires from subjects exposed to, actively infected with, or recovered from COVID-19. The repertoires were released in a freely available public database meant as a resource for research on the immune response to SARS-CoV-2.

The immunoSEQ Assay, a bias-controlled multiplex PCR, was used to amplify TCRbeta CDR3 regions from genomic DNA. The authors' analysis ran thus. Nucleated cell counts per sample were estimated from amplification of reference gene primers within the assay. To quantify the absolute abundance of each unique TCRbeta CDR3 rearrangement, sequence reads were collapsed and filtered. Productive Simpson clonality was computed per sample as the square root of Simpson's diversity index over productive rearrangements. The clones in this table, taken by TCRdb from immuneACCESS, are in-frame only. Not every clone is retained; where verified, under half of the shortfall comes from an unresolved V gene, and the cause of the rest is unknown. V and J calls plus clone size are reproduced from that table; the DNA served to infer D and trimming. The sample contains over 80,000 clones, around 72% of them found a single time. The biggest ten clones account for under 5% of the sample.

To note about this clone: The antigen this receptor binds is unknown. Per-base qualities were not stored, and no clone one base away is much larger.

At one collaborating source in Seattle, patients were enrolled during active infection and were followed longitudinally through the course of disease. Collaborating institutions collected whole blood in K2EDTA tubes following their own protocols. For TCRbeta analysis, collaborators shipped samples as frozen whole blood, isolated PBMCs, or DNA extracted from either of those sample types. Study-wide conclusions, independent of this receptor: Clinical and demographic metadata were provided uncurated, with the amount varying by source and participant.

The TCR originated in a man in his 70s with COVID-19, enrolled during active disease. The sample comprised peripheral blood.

CDR3 reads: CATRGSGDEQYF. The base sequence is TGTGCCACCCGGGGGTCCGGTGACGAGCAGTACTTC. The chain links TRBV24-1 with TRBJ2-7, with TRBD2 as a weak D call on 6 bases. The CDR3 holds 12 amino acids from the cysteine to the phenylalanine. The kept DNA is CDR3 alone, 36 bases in frame from the first base. CDR1 and CDR2 were assigned from the germline V gene as KGHDR and SFDVKD. V loses 9 bases of germline sequence and J loses 5 bases, and the interval between the two ends is 13 bases.